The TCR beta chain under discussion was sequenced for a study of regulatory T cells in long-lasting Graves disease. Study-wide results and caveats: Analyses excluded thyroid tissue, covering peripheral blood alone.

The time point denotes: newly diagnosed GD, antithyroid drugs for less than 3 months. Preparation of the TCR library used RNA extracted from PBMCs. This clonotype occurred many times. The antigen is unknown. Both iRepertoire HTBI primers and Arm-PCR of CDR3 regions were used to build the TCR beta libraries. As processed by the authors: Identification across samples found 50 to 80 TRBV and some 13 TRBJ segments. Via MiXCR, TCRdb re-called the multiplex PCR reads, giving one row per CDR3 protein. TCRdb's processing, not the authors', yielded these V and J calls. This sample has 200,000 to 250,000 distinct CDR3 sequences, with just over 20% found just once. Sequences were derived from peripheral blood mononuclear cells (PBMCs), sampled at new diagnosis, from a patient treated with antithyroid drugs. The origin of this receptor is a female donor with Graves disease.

The CDR3 reads CASSEMEDTQYF. The CDR3 region has the DNA TGTGCCAGCAGTGAGATGGAGGATACGCAGTATTTT. V gene TRBV2 combines with J gene TRBJ2-3; D unclear. The CDR3 covers 12 residues. Germline V lookup: CDR1 SNHLY, CDR2 FYNNEI. The ends were cut back, 3 bases at V and 6 bases at J, with 7 bases in the middle.